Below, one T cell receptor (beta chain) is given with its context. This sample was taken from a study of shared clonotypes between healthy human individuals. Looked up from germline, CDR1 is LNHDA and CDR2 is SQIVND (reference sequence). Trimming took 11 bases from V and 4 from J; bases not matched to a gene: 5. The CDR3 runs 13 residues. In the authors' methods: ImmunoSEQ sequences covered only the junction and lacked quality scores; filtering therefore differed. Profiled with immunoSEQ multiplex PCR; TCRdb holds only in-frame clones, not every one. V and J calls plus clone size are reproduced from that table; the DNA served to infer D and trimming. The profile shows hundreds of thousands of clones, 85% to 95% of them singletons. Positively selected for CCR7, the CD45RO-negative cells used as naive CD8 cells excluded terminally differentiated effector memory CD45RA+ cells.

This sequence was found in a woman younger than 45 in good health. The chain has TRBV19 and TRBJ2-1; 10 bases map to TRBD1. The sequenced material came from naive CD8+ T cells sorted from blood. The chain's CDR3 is CAGGTGEYNEQFF. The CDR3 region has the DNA TGTGCCGGGGGGACAGGGGAATACAATGAGCAGTTCTTC.